These T cell receptor beta chains were read from a single sample in a study of Ad26.COV2.S vaccination and SARS-CoV-2 variants. This table comes from immunoSEQ multiplex PCR, and its TCRdb copy is limited to in-frame clones, with some not included. The sample gives a few hundred thousand clones, over 75% of which show up once; approximately 3.6% is in the top ten. The input for sequencing was peripheral blood, taken in a trial of Ad26.COV2.S vaccine versus placebo. The source is a person between 18 and 65 years old who received the Ad26.COV2.S COVID-19 vaccine or a placebo. The CDR3 runs from the conserved cysteine through the conserved F or W. D genes are given only for firm matches. Rows give clone size only sometimes, using once, few, many, or a class for an expanded clone.

J: TRBJ1-2
V: TRBV7-6
size: once
D: NA
DNA: TGTGCCAGCAGCCCACAGGGAAATTATGGCTACACCTTC
CDR3: CASSPQGNYGYTF

J: TRBJ2-5
V: TRBV7-7
size: NA
D: TRBD1
DNA: TGTGCTAGCAGCTTATCGGGACAGGGCCCCCAAGAGACCCAGTACTTC
CDR3: CASSLSGQGPQETQYF

J: TRBJ1-2
V: TRBV5-1
size: NA
D: TRBD1
DNA: TGCGCCAGCAGAATCAGACAGGGCGGAGATACTGGCTACACCTTC
CDR3: CASRIRQGGDTGYTF

J: TRBJ2-1
V: TRBV15
size: NA
D: TRBD2
DNA: TGTGCCACCAGCAGAGGATCTAGCGGGGGGGTTGAGCAGTTCTTC
CDR3: CATSRGSSGGVEQFF

J: TRBJ2-7
V: TRBV19
size: NA
D: NA
DNA: TGTGCCAGTAGTATCTTGGATTCCTACGAGCAGTACTTC
CDR3: CASSILDSYEQYF

J: TRBJ2-1
V: TRBV9
size: few
D: NA
DNA: TGTGCCAGCAGCCCCCGCGTTAGCGCGGGGAATGAGCAGTTCTTC
CDR3: CASSPRVSAGNEQFF

J: TRBJ2-5
V: TRBV19
size: NA
D: NA
DNA: TGTGCCAGTAGTATAGACCCGACAGGACGAGAGACCCAGTACTTC
CDR3: CASSIDPTGRETQYF

J: TRBJ2-5
V: TRBV11-2
size: NA
D: NA
DNA: TGTGCCAGCAGCTTAGGTCGTCTCAGGGCCGAAGAGACCCAGTACTTC
CDR3: CASSLGRLRAEETQYF

J: TRBJ1-2
V: TRBV4-2
size: NA
D: NA
DNA: TGTGCCAGCAGCCAAGGGCCCCCAGGAAGCTATGGTGGCTACACCTTC
CDR3: CASSQGPPGSYGGYTF

J: TRBJ2-2
V: TRBV10-3
size: NA
D: NA
DNA: TGTGCCACCTGGGGGGCCGGGGAGCTGTTTTTT
CDR3: CATWGAGELFF

J: TRBJ2-1
V: TRBV9
size: NA
D: TRBD2
DNA: TGTGCCAGCAGCCCAAGGACTAGCGGGGGATACAATGAGCAGTTCTTC
CDR3: CASSPRTSGGYNEQFF

J: TRBJ1-6
V: TRBV29-1
size: NA
D: NA
DNA: TGCAGCGCCGGGGACCTGAATTCACCCCTCCACTTT
CDR3: CSAGDLNSPLHF

J: TRBJ2-7
V: TRBV29-1
size: NA
D: NA
DNA: TGCAGCGCCAGTTCGGGGGCTACCTACGAGCAGTACTTC
CDR3: CSASSGATYEQYF

J: TRBJ2-1
V: TRBV27
size: NA
D: TRBD2
DNA: TGTGCCAGCAGCCCCACTAGCGGGGGGGCCAATAATGAGCAGTTCTTC
CDR3: CASSPTSGGANNEQFF

J: TRBJ2-1
V: TRBV7-2
size: few
D: TRBD2
DNA: TGTGCCAGCAGCTTAGGATCGACTAGCGGGGGGAGGAATGAGCAGTTCTTC
CDR3: CASSLGSTSGGRNEQFF

J: TRBJ1-6
V: TRBV9
size: NA
D: NA
DNA: TGTGCCAGCAGTCCCGGCAGGGCAAATTCCTATAATTCACCCCTCCACTTT
CDR3: CASSPGRANSYNSPLHF

J: TRBJ2-7
V: TRBV29-1
size: NA
D: NA
DNA: TGCAGCGTTAGGGACCACTCCACCTACGAGCAGTACTTC
CDR3: CSVRDHSTYEQYF

J: TRBJ1-2
V: TRBV19
size: NA
D: NA
DNA: TGTGCCAGTATAGGCCAGAGATCGAACTATGGCTACACCTTC
CDR3: CASIGQRSNYGYTF

J: TRBJ2-5
V: TRBV12-3/TRBV12-4
size: NA
D: NA
DNA: TGTGCCAGCAGTTTCTTACGAGAGGAGACCCAGTACTTC
CDR3: CASSFLREETQYF

J: TRBJ2-3
V: TRBV6-4
size: few
D: TRBD2
DNA: TGTGCCAGCGGTAGCGGGGGGCTGGGGACAGATACGCAGTATTTT
CDR3: CASGSGGLGTDTQYF

J: TRBJ2-5
V: TRBV5-1
size: NA
D: NA
DNA: TGCGCCAGCAGCTTGTCTTTTGAGACCCAGTACTTC
CDR3: CASSLSFETQYF

J: TRBJ1-1
V: TRBV3-1/TRBV3-2
size: NA
D: TRBD1
DNA: TGTGCCAGCAGCCCCGGACAGGGTCTTGGAGCTTTCTTT
CDR3: CASSPGQGLGAFF

J: TRBJ2-2
V: TRBV4-1
size: NA
D: NA
DNA: TGCGCCAGCAGCCAAGGAGGAGCCTACACCGGGGAGCTGTTTTTT
CDR3: CASSQGGAYTGELFF

J: TRBJ1-1
V: TRBV29-1
size: NA
D: TRBD1
DNA: TGCAGCGTTGCAGGGGGCGGTTACTCTGAAGCTTTCTTT
CDR3: CSVAGGGYSEAFF

J: TRBJ2-1
V: TRBV7-2
size: NA
D: TRBD2
DNA: TGTGCCAGCAGCTTAAGGGCTAGCGGGAACAATGAGCAGTTCTTC
CDR3: CASSLRASGNNEQFF

J: TRBJ2-7
V: TRBV7-9
size: NA
D: TRBD2
DNA: TGTGCCAGCACCCAGGGAGGGCGGAACGAGCAGTACTTC
CDR3: CASTQGGRNEQYF

J: TRBJ2-2
V: TRBV7-3
size: NA
D: TRBD2
DNA: TGTGCCAGCAGCCCGCTAGCGGGGGGGAACACCGGGGAGCTGTTTTTT
CDR3: CASSPLAGGNTGELFF

J: TRBJ2-7
V: TRBV6-1
size: NA
D: TRBD1
DNA: TGTGCCAGCAGTGAAGCGGGGACAGGGCCCAACTACTACGAGCAGTACTTC
CDR3: CASSEAGTGPNYYEQYF

J: TRBJ1-1
V: TRBV5-1
size: NA
D: NA
DNA: TGCGCCAGCAGCTTAACAGGTGTTCTGGCTTTCTTT
CDR3: CASSLTGVLAFF

J: TRBJ2-3
V: TRBV4-3
size: few
D: NA
DNA: TGCGCCAGCAGCCAACTCACCACGGATTCGGATACGCAGTATTTT
CDR3: CASSQLTTDSDTQYF

J: TRBJ2-7
V: TRBV6-1
size: NA
D: TRBD2
DNA: TGTGCCAGCGCGGGGGGCTACGAGCAGTACTTC
CDR3: CASAGGYEQYF

J: TRBJ1-1
V: TRBV29-1
size: once
D: TRBD1
DNA: TGCAGCGTTGTGAATTTCGGGGACAGGGGGCGTAGGAACACTGAAGCTTTCTTT
CDR3: CSVVNFGDRGRRNTEAFF

J: TRBJ2-1
V: TRBV4-1
size: once
D: TRBD2
DNA: TGCGCCAGCAGCCAAGTAGCGGGGGAATTGGGGAATGAGCAGTTCTTC
CDR3: CASSQVAGELGNEQFF

J: TRBJ1-1
V: TRBV7-2
size: NA
D: TRBD1
DNA: TGTGCCAGCAGCGCAGGGACAGGGGCTATTTTTGAAGCTTTCTTT
CDR3: CASSAGTGAIFEAFF

J: TRBJ1-1
V: TRBV14
size: NA
D: NA
DNA: TGTGCCAGCAGCCAAGGAGGGGAAGCTTTCTTT
CDR3: CASSQGGEAFF